The clone carrying this T cell receptor (beta chain) came up once. This sample was included in a study of blood T cell repertoires in COVID-19. Across the whole study: The cDNA or gDNA used as material had been derived from T cells, B-cell-depleted T cells, or PBMCs.

V lost 4 bases to trimming and J lost 2 bases, with 15 bases between them. CDR1 is SGDLS and CDR2 is YYNGEE in the germline V gene. This CDR3 has 15 amino acids. Clones were sequenced by immunoSEQ multiplex PCR, and TCRdb holds only the in-frame ones, with some missing. Seen here are roughly 200,000 clones, roughly 89% observed once, and the top ten hold 0.55% to 0.8%. The gene calls are TRBV9 and TRBJ2-5; D might be TRBD2 (6 bases). Sequencing was carried out using peripheral blood. This clonotype originated in a man between 45 and 60 years old with acute or convalescent COVID-19. CDR3 sequence reads: CASSPKPRGQETQYF. In DNA form, the CDR3 reads TGTGCCAGCAGCCCCAAACCCCGGGGGCAAGAGACCCAGTACTTC. The full variable domain, with the rest looked up from reference TRBV9 and TRBJ2-5, is DSGVTQTPKHLITATGQRVTLRCSPRSGDLSVYWYQQSLDQGLQFLIQYYNGEERAKGNILERFSAQQFPDLHSELNLSSLELGDSALYFCASSPKPRGQETQYFGPGTRLLVL.